This passage covers 22 T cell receptor beta chains from one sample sequenced in a study of Graves' ophthalmopathy and Graves' hyperthyroidism. Beta-chain TCR CDR3 regions were amplified from RNA transcripts. An opening RT-PCR round employed HTBI primers and preceded a second-round multiplex PCR. TCRdb called the multiplex PCR reads again in MiXCR, with one record for every CDR3 protein. Counted here are a few hundred thousand distinct CDR3 sequences, around 21% occurring once; the ten biggest clones make up around 3.2%. The sample was peripheral blood. The receptors here all came from a woman younger than 35 with stable Graves' hyperthyroidism.

This clonotype appeared many times. This rearrangement joins TRBV20-1 to TRBJ2-7, with D tentatively TRBD2 (6 bases). Trimming took off 1 base at V and 4 bases at J, with 11 bases between the two ends. The CDR3 contains 13 residues. Germline V gene lookup returns CDR1 DFQATT and CDR2 SNEGSKA (reference sequence). CDR3 nucleotides: TGCAGTGCTAGAGGGATAGCGGTATACGAGCAGTACTTC. This gives the protein CSARGIAVYEQYF.

This clonotype was recorded at least ten times. The chain couples TRBV4-2 to TRBJ1-2; D is undetermined. There are 14 residues in the CDR3. Trimming cost V 2 bases and J 1 base, with 8 bases left between them. Germline lookup yields CDR1 LGHNA and CDR2 YNFKEQ. This CDR3 reads CASSQNNLNYGYTF. CDR3 bases: TGTGCCAGCAGCCAAAACAACCTTAACTATGGCTACACCTTC.

This clonotype was seen many times. At one end, the junction sequence differs from germline, possibly due to a read error. The CDR3 loop is CASTLDENTGELFF. The CDR3 coding sequence is TGTGCCAGCACCTTGGACGAAAACACTGGGGAGCTGTTTTTT. The chain couples TRBV7-8 to TRBJ2-2; D not certain. Germline V gives CDR1 SGHVS, CDR2 FQNEAQ. CDR3 size: 14 residues.

Many counts were recorded for this clonotype. The chain carries TRBV12-3 or TRBV12-4 and TRBJ2-5, with 10 bases identical to TRBD2. This CDR3 has 14 amino acids. The ends lost 5 bases at V and 4 bases at J; junction bases unmatched: 4. CDR3 in amino acids: CASSPLAGVETQYF. In DNA form, the CDR3 reads TGTGCCAGCAGTCCTCTAGCGGGAGTAGAGACCCAGTACTTC.

This chain uses TRBV4-1 with TRBJ1-1, with 10 bases identical to TRBD1. J was trimmed by 11 bases and V by 1 base; bases with no gene match: 7. Looked up from germline, CDR1 is MGHRA and CDR2 is YSYEKL. This CDR3 is built from 14 residues. The CDR3: CASSQAGTGDTAFF. For the CDR3, the DNA is TGCGCCAGCAGCCAAGCCGGGACAGGGGACACGGCTTTCTTT.

This clonotype has at least ten counts. V usage is TRBV20-1 and J usage is TRBJ2-7, with TRBD2 matching 11 bases. V was pared by 0 bases and J by 0 bases, with 1 base of the junction left unmatched. Germline V CDR1 and CDR2: DFQATT, SNEGSKA (reference sequence). CDR3 length equals 15 residues. The CDR3 DNA reads TGCAGTGCTAGAGATACTAGCGGGAGCTCCTACGAGCAGTACTTC. Translated, it gives CSARDTSGSSYEQYF.

The chain carries TRBV30 and TRBJ2-7; no definite D call. Trimming took off 2 bases at V and 1 base at J, with 12 bases between the two ends. The CDR3 covers 14 residues. Germline values: CDR1 GTSNPN, CDR2 SVGIG (reference sequence). The CDR3 DNA reads as TGTGCCTGGAGTCGATTGGGCGGATCCTACGAGCAGTACTTC. It encodes CAWSRLGGSYEQYF.

This clonotype came up many times. The V and J genes are TRBV7-9 and TRBJ2-7, with D possibly matching TRBD1 (5 bases). CDR3 size: 14 residues. V was pared by 5 bases and J by 3 bases, with 14 bases between. From germline, CDR1 is SEHNR and CDR2 FQNEAQ (reference sequence). CDR3 amino acids: CASSPPQGIYEQYF. CDR3 nucleotide sequence: TGTGCCAGCAGCCCCCCCCAGGGTATCTACGAGCAGTACTTC.

This clonotype was counted ten times or more. V gene TRBV12-3 or TRBV12-4 combines with J gene TRBJ1-1, with D possibly matching TRBD1 (5 bases). Deletions cut 6 bases from V and 2 bases from J, with 19 bases between. This CDR3 is built from 16 residues. The CDR3 loop reads CASSRPAGAFNTEAFF. The CDR3 DNA is TGTGCCAGCAGCCGCCCGGCCGGGGCGTTCAACACTGAAGCTTTCTTT.

This clonotype was observed many times. The J gene is TRBJ1-1, the V gene TRBV11-1, with TRBD1 identical over 11 bases. Trimming at V came to 4 bases and at J to 4 bases, leaving 5 bases not matched to a gene. Looked up from germline, CDR1 is SGHAT and CDR2 is FQDESV (reference sequence). The CDR3 contains 15 residues. In DNA, the CDR3 is TGTGCCAGCAGCTGGGGACAGGGGGGGTTCACTGAAGCTTTCTTT. It specifies CASSWGQGGFTEAFF.

This clonotype was recorded many times. The chain has TRBV6-5 and TRBJ1-2; D remains unclear. Trimming cost V 0 bases and J 5 bases, with 19 bases left between them. The CDR3 covers 17 residues. The germline V gene has CDR1 MNHEY and CDR2 SVGAGI. The CDR3 bases are TGTGCCAGCAGTTACTCCGGGAGCGGTGCGGTCCTATATGGCTACACCTTC. It translates to CASSYSGSGAVLYGYTF.

This clonotype was counted many times. This sequence joins TRBV5-6 and TRBJ2-5, with a weak D call TRBD1 (6 bases). The germline V and J ends were trimmed by 4 bases and 4 bases, with 17 bases remaining between them. This CDR3 spans 15 amino acids. The germline CDR1 and CDR2 sequences are SGHDT and YYEEEE. The DNA for the CDR3 is TGTGCCAGCAGCCTAAGGATCTTAGGGGGAGAGACCCAGTACTTC. Translated, it gives CASSLRILGGETQYF.

The chain uses TRBV6-5 and TRBJ2-7; 10 bases fit TRBD2. CDR3 size: 15 residues. The V gene's germline CDR1 is MNHEY and CDR2 SVGAGI. The trim removed 2 bases at V and 4 bases at J, leaving 5 bases unmatched. CDR3 region: CASSYPSGGVYEQYF. In nucleotides, the CDR3 is TGTGCCAGCAGTTACCCTAGCGGGGGCGTTTACGAGCAGTACTTC.

In its sample, this clonotype was seen many times. The gene calls are TRBV15 and TRBJ2-7; a weak D match, TRBD2 (7 bases). Germline V gene lookup returns CDR1 LNHNV and CDR2 YYDKDF (reference sequence). Trimming cost V 5 bases and J 2 bases, with 10 bases left between them. CDR3 length: 13 residues. The CDR3 DNA reads as TGTGCCACCAGCCAGGGGACTACCTACGAGCAGTACTTC. Protein product: CATSQGTTYEQYF.

The chain carries TRBV20-1 and TRBJ2-7, with D perhaps TRBD1 or TRBD2 (5 bases each). Germline V CDR1 and CDR2: DFQATT, SNEGSKA (reference sequence). There are 14 residues in the CDR3. Deletions cut 3 bases from V and 1 base from J, with 13 bases between. The DNA for the CDR3 is TGCAGTGCTAGGGACACCGAGGGTTCCTACGAGCAGTACTTC. Amino acid sequence: CSARDTEGSYEQYF.

The V call is TRBV6-1, the J call TRBJ1-2; a possible D gene is TRBD1 (6 bases). V lost 5 bases, J lost 10 bases, and 14 bases lay in between. Germline lookup yields CDR1 MNHNS and CDR2 SASEGT. This CDR3 region has 12 residues. CDR3 DNA: TGTGCCAGCAGTCGAGACAGGACAGTCTACACCTTC. Translated: CASSRDRTVYTF.

This clonotype was seen ten or more times. CDR3 DNA sequence: TGTGCCAGCAGTGACAGGGGGCGCTACGAGCAGTACTTC. Amino acid sequence: CASSDRGRYEQYF. The chain joins TRBV28 to TRBJ2-7, with 10 bases that match TRBD1. The CDR3 has 13 amino acids. V gave up 5 bases and J gave up 3 bases; unmatched junction bases: 1. The germline CDR1 and CDR2 sequences are MDHEN and SYDVKM.

The chain joins TRBV6-1 to TRBJ1-2, with 9 bases lining up with TRBD1. CDR3 length: 15 residues. Germline-derived CDR1 and CDR2 are MNHNS and SASEGT. With V trimmed by 7 bases and J by 2 bases, 8 bases remained unmatched. CDR3 in DNA: TGTGCCAGCATACCGGGACAGGGATGGAACTATGGCTACACCTTC. Translated, it gives CASIPGQGWNYGYTF.

This chain joins TRBV12-3 or TRBV12-4 and TRBJ2-7; 7 bases align to TRBD1. The CDR3 extends over 14 amino acids. Unmatched junction bases numbered 6, after V lost 4 bases and J lost 3 bases. CDR3 in DNA: TGTGCCAGCAGTTCCGACAGGGCCTACTACGAGCAGTACTTC. Its protein is CASSSDRAYYEQYF.

This clonotype was seen a few times. The rearrangement uses TRBV4-1 and TRBJ2-5, with no clear D. The CDR3 extends over 15 amino acids. V was shortened by 4 bases and J by 0 bases, with 12 bases between the two germline ends. CDR1 and CDR2 from the germline V gene are MGHRA and YSYEKL. This CDR3 reads CASSPSFLDQETQYF. The CDR3 DNA is TGCGCCAGCAGCCCCTCATTCCTGGACCAAGAGACCCAGTACTTC.

This clonotype was seen at least ten times. The chain uses TRBV6-2 or TRBV6-3 and TRBJ1-1, with D maybe TRBD1 (5 bases). The CDR3 sequence is 15 residues long. Germline V gene data show CDR1 as MNHEY and CDR2 as SVGEGT. Deletions cut 3 bases from V and 5 bases from J, with 16 bases between. CDR3 residues: CASSYGDKGWTEAFF. In DNA form, the CDR3 reads TGTGCCAGCAGTTATGGAGATAAGGGGTGGACTGAAGCTTTCTTT.

This clonotype was counted many times. The chain couples TRBV29-1 to TRBJ1-2; 10 nucleotides line up with TRBD1. CDR1 and CDR2 from the germline V gene are SQVTM and ANQGSEA. Trimming removed 4 bases from V and 4 bases from J; junction bases left unmatched: 3. There are 13 residues in the CDR3. The CDR3 DNA follows: TGCAGCGTTGCCCGGGACAGGGGCTATGGCTACACCTTC. Translated, it gives CSVARDRGYGYTF.